This T cell receptor beta chain was found in a study of shared clonotypes between healthy human individuals. In the naive CD8 group, cells lacked CD45RO and were positively selected for CCR7, so terminally differentiated effector memory CD45RA+ cells were left out. About this clone itself: The sample has other DNA sequences that encode this CDR3 too.

This CDR3 contains 12 residues. Germline lookup yields CDR1 LNHDA and CDR2 SQIVND (reference sequence). V gave up 3 bases and J gave up 6 bases, with 5 bases separating them. The protocol was immunoSEQ multiplex PCR, while the TCRdb copy is restricted to in-frame clones and leaves out a portion. The table lists about 2.2 million clones, 85% to 95% of them singletons, with under 2% in the top ten. The chain has TRBV19 and TRBJ2-2; no firm D call. The origin of this receptor is a man aged 18 to 35 in good health. Some clones in this sample may be carry-over from other donors' samples. Sequencing input: naive CD8+ T cells from PBMCs. CDR3 coding DNA: TGTGCCAGTAGTATCTGGGCCGGGGAGCTGTTTTTT. Protein product: CASSIWAGELFF.